Listed below are T cell receptor beta chains from one sample, sequenced in a study of CD8+ T cells in alopecia areata. TCRdb's copy holds only in-frame clones and misses some; the assay was immunoSEQ multiplex PCR. Found here are 130,000 to 150,000 clones, around 51% of them singletons; the top ten hold roughly 0.9%. The sequences come from CD4+ T cells sorted from blood, collected at week 0. The receptors were gathered from a human donor with alopecia areata. CDR3s include the opening cysteine and the closing phenylalanine or tryptophan. D genes are given only for firm matches. Some rows have no size entry. The others give once, few or many, or a class for an expanded clone.

d_call: NA; j_call: TRBJ2-7; clone_size: NA; v_call: TRBV30; cdr3_aa: CAWSIVDSYEQYF; cdr3_nt: TGTGCCTGGTCGATCGTTGACTCCTACGAGCAGTACTTC
d_call: NA; j_call: TRBJ2-5; clone_size: few; v_call: TRBV29-1; cdr3_aa: CSAGGDRETQYF; cdr3_nt: TGCAGCGCCGGCGGGGATAGAGAGACCCAGTACTTC
d_call: NA; j_call: TRBJ2-5; clone_size: NA; v_call: TRBV7-9; cdr3_aa: CASSLTERVKTQYF; cdr3_nt: TGTGCCAGCAGCCTCACCGAGAGGGTGAAGACCCAGTACTTC
d_call: NA; j_call: TRBJ1-5; clone_size: NA; v_call: TRBV18; cdr3_aa: CASSPGTENQPQHF; cdr3_nt: TGTGCCAGCTCACCAGGTACAGAGAATCAGCCCCAGCATTTT
d_call: NA; j_call: TRBJ2-3; clone_size: NA; v_call: TRBV7-2; cdr3_aa: CASSSPGGRDTQYF; cdr3_nt: TGTGCCAGCAGCTCGCCCGGAGGGAGAGATACGCAGTATTTT
d_call: NA; j_call: TRBJ1-5; clone_size: NA; v_call: TRBV7-2; cdr3_aa: CASSLTPVTGAGRQPQHF; cdr3_nt: TGTGCCAGCAGCTTAACGCCAGTTACCGGGGCAGGCAGGCAGCCCCAGCATTTT
d_call: NA; j_call: TRBJ1-5; clone_size: medium-sized; v_call: TRBV7-2; cdr3_aa: CASSLRGNQPQHF; cdr3_nt: TGTGCCAGCAGCTTGAGAGGGAATCAGCCCCAGCATTTT
d_call: TRBD2; j_call: TRBJ2-1; clone_size: NA; v_call: TRBV5-1; cdr3_aa: CASSPPGLAGVNNEQFF; cdr3_nt: TGCGCCAGCAGCCCGCCGGGACTAGCGGGAGTTAACAATGAGCAGTTCTTC
d_call: NA; j_call: TRBJ2-7; clone_size: few; v_call: TRBV4-2; cdr3_aa: CASSRDSAAYEQYF; cdr3_nt: TGTGCCAGCAGTAGGGATTCGGCCGCCTACGAGCAGTACTTC
d_call: NA; j_call: TRBJ2-2; clone_size: NA; v_call: TRBV7-3; cdr3_aa: CASSSGGQGAELFF; cdr3_nt: TGTGCCAGCAGCTCGGGAGGACAGGGCGCGGAGCTGTTTTTT